This paragraph reports one T cell receptor beta chain. The entry originates in a study of blood T cell repertoires in COVID-19. Study-wide background: Some COVID-19 samples were acute and others convalescent; all came from the United States, Italy and Spain.

Repertoires were generated with immunoSEQ multiplex PCR, while TCRdb's copy carries only in-frame clones and drops some. The repertoire holds about 220,000 clones, more than 70% seen once, with around 3.5% in the top ten. With 0 bases removed from V and 6 bases from J, the gap between germline ends came to 13 bases. Germline CDR1 SGDLS, CDR2 YYNGEE. The CDR3 sequence is 14 residues long. The clonotype comes from a woman of 80 years or more with acute or convalescent COVID-19. Material for sequencing was peripheral blood. The chain employs TRBV9 and TRBJ2-7; D possibly corresponds to TRBD1 (7 bases). CDR3 in amino acids: CASSVGWQGGEQYF. The CDR3 coding sequence is TGTGCCAGCAGCGTAGGGTGGCAGGGGGGCGAGCAGTACTTC. The complete variable domain, with remaining parts taken from reference TRBV9 and TRBJ2-7, reads DSGVTQTPKHLITATGQRVTLRCSPRSGDLSVYWYQQSLDQGLQFLIQYYNGEERAKGNILERFSAQQFPDLHSELNLSSLELGDSALYFCASSVGWQGGEQYFGPGTRLTVT.